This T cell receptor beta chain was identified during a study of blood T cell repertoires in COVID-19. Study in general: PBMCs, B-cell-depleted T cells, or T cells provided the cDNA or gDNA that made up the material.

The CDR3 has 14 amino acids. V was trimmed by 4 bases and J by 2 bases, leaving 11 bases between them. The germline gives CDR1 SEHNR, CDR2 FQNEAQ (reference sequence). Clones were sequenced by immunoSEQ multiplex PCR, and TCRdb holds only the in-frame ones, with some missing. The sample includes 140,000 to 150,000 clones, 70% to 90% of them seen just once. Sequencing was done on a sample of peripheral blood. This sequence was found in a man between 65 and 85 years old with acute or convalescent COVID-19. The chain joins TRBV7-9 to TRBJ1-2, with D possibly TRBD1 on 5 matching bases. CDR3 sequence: CASSSLDRNYGYTF. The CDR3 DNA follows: TGTGCCAGCAGCTCCTTAGACAGAAACTATGGCTACACCTTC.